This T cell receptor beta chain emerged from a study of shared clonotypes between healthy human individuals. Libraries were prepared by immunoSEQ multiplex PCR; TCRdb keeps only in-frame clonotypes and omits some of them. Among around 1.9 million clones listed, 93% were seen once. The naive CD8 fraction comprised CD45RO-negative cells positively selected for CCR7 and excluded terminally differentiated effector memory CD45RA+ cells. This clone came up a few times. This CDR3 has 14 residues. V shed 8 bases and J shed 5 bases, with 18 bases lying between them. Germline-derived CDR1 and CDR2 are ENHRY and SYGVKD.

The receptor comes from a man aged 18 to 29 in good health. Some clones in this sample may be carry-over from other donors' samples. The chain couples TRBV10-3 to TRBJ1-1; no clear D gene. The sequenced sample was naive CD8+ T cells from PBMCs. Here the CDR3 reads CAIAPRGAGTEAFF. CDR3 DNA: TGTGCCATCGCCCCTCGGGGAGCGGGGACTGAAGCTTTCTTT.